This TCR beta chain is from a study of monozygotic twins with inflammatory bowel disease. In the case of this clonotype: What it binds is not known.

Researchers isolated total RNA from whole blood without sorting T cells. This CDR3 is 17 amino acids long. Per germline, CDR1 SGHRS and CDR2 YFSETQ. During cDNA synthesis, UMIs that each contained a 6-nucleotide sample barcode were added by means of template switching. For both chains, the TCRalpha and TCRbeta cDNA went through two nested PCRs of 16 and 9 cycles. TCRdb re-called the 5' RACE reads; one entry per CDR3 protein, DNA not given. This sample's table has around 400,000 distinct CDR3 sequences. Findings of the study overall: Healthy twins showed more clonotype sharing with others than IBD patients, especially patients with disease activity.

Sequencing was performed on blood. The chain employs TRBV5-1 and TRBJ1-1; the TCRdb call, TRBD1, lacks DNA for checking. The receptor's source is a human donor with ulcerative colitis or Crohn's disease, or a healthy co-twin of an affected twin (not recorded which). CDR3 amino acids: CASSLNTGGSGNTEAFF.